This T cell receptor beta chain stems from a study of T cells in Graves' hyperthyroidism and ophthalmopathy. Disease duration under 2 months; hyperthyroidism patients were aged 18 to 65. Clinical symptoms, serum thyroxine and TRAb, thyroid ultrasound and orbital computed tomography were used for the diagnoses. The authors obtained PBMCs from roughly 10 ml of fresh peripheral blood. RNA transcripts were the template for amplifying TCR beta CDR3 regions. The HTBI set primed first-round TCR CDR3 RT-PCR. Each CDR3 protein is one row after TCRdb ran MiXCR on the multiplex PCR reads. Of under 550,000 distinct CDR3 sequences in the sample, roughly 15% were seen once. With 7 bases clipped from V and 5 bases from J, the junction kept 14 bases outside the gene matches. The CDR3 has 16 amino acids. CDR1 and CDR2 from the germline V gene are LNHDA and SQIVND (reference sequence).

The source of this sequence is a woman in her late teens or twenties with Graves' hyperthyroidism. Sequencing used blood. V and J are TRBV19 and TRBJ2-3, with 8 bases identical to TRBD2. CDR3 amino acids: CASNHLVGLAGDTQYF. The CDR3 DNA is TGTGCCAGTAATCATCTGGTGGGGCTAGCGGGAGATACGCAGTATTTT.